A single TCR beta chain is shown here with its context. Its antigen is currently unknown. MiXCR, applied by TCRdb to the reads, yields one record per CDR3 protein. The sample holds around 740,000 distinct CDR3 sequences, 35% to 45% seen once. This sample is part of a study of T cell repertoires in cytomegalovirus infection. Whole-study context: Public TCR beta signatures provided an indication of both CMV infection and a matching HLA type. Study conclusions and caveats: It was HLA-C-restricted CMV-specific TCR beta clonotypes that dominated the response ex vivo.

The receptor comes from a human donor in good health (CMV status not recorded). Some clones in this sample may be carry-over from other donors' samples. The specimen was PBMCs.

The CDR3 spells CASSRDVPGTSGGAPDTQYF. The CDR3 coding sequence is TGTGCCAGCAGCCGAGACGTACCCGGGACTAGCGGGGGGGCCCCAGATACGCAGTATTTT. J is TRBJ2-3 and V is TRBV4-2; 16 bases are a match to TRBD2. Unmatched junction bases numbered 14, after V lost 4 bases and J lost 4 bases. The CDR3 has 20 amino acids. Germline V lookup: CDR1 LGHNA, CDR2 YNFKEQ.